The rows below give T cell receptor beta chains drawn from one sample of a study of blood T cell repertoires in COVID-19. TCRdb keeps only in-frame clones here, not all; method: immunoSEQ multiplex PCR. The sample lists about 290,000 clones, roughly 89% occurring once. The sequenced sample consisted of peripheral blood. These receptors were collected from a young woman with active or convalescent COVID-19. Both conserved end residues are part of each CDR3. D genes are given only for firm matches. A clone size is listed for some rows: how often the clone was seen (once, few, many), or a class if it is expanded.

TRBJ2-3	TRBD2	NA	TRBV30	13	TGTGCCAGCGGGGCTAGCGGGAAAAGCGCGCAGTATTTT	CASGASGKSAQYF
TRBJ1-1	TRBD1	once	TRBV6-2/TRBV6-3	15	TGTGCCAGCACTTACCACAGGTCAGGGGGCACTGAAGCTTTCTTT	CASTYHRSGGTEAFF
TRBJ1-1	NA	NA	TRBV10-3	15	TGTGCCACCCGACGTGGGGGAGGGGTGAACACTGAAGCTTTCTTT	CATRRGGGVNTEAFF
TRBJ1-1	NA	NA	TRBV9	16	TGTGCCAGCAGCGTAAGTCCGGGGGGGCTGAACACTGAAGCTTTCTTT	CASSVSPGGLNTEAFF
TRBJ1-4	NA	NA	TRBV25-1	15	TGTGCCAGCAGTCCTTTTGGGGGGAATAATGAAAAACTGTTTTTT	CASSPFGGNNEKLFF
TRBJ1-1	NA	NA	TRBV7-3	13	TGTGCCAGCAGCCTCCTATATAACACTGAAGCTTTCTTT	CASSLLYNTEAFF
TRBJ1-1	NA	NA	TRBV6-4	15	TGTGCCAGCAGCCCCTCGACAGGATTGTACACTGAAGCTTTCTTT	CASSPSTGLYTEAFF
TRBJ1-2	TRBD1	once	TRBV5-5	15	TGTGCCAGCAGCCCCGGGACAGGTCCCCCCTATGGCTACACCTTC	CASSPGTGPPYGYTF
TRBJ2-5	NA	NA	TRBV12-3/TRBV12-4	12	TGTGCCAGCAGCCAAACCAGAGAGACCCAGTACTTC	CASSQTRETQYF
TRBJ1-1	NA	NA	TRBV28	14	TGTGCCAGCACCCGGACAGACATTAACACTGAAGCTTTCTTT	CASTRTDINTEAFF
TRBJ2-3	NA	NA	TRBV7-3	14	TGTGCCAGCAGCTTAAGTCACTATACAGATACGCAGTATTTT	CASSLSHYTDTQYF
TRBJ1-4	TRBD1	NA	TRBV6-5	13	TGTGCCAGCGTAATGACAGGGTATGAAAAACTGTTTTTT	CASVMTGYEKLFF
TRBJ2-3	NA	NA	TRBV9	14	TGTGCCAGCAGCTTCGGGACTAGCACAGATACGCAGTATTTT	CASSFGTSTDTQYF
TRBJ1-1	NA	NA	TRBV7-9	14	TGTGCCAGCAGCTCCACAAAAGGCGGGACTGAAGCTTTCTTT	CASSSTKGGTEAFF
TRBJ1-1	NA	NA	TRBV14	16	TGTGCCAGCAGCCAAGTAAGATCCTTGGGCTTCACTGAAGCTTTCTTT	CASSQVRSLGFTEAFF
TRBJ1-1	TRBD1	NA	TRBV19	14	TGTGCCAGTAGTGTCAGGGGGCCGTACACTGAAGCTTTCTTT	CASSVRGPYTEAFF
TRBJ1-1	NA	NA	TRBV6-5	14	TGTGCCAGCAGTCGCCCCCCAGAGAACACTGAAGCTTTCTTT	CASSRPPENTEAFF
TRBJ2-5	NA	NA	TRBV5-1	14	TGCGCCAGCAGCTCCAGGGGGGCTGGAGAGACCCAGTACTTC	CASSSRGAGETQYF
TRBJ2-3	TRBD2	NA	TRBV2	17	TGTGCCAGCAGTGATCTATTGGGACTAGTGATGACAGATACGCAGTATTTT	CASSDLLGLVMTDTQYF
TRBJ2-3	NA	NA	TRBV3-1/TRBV3-2	11	TGTGCCACCCCGGAGGGAGATACGCAGTATTTT	CATPEGDTQYF
TRBJ1-3	NA	NA	TRBV6-6	14	TGTGCCATCGAGAATCGGGGATCTGGAAACACCATATATTTT	CAIENRGSGNTIYF
TRBJ2-1	TRBD2	once	TRBV27	13	TGTGCCAGCTCGGGACTAGCGGGGAACGAGCAGTTCTTC	CASSGLAGNEQFF
TRBJ1-1	NA	NA	TRBV6-2/TRBV6-3	13	TGTGCCAGCAGGTACCTAATTAACACTGAAGCTTTCTTT	CASRYLINTEAFF
TRBJ2-2	TRBD1	NA	TRBV10-3	16	TGTGCCATCAGTGTGACGGGACAGGGGGTCCCCGGGGAGCTGTTTTTT	CAISVTGQGVPGELFF
TRBJ2-1	NA	once	TRBV7-2	14	TGTGCCAGTCGCAATAAGGGACTTCACAATGAGCAGTTCTTC	CASRNKGLHNEQFF
TRBJ1-5	NA	NA	TRBV6-5	15	TGTGCCAGCAGTTACTCTTGGGGCTCAAATCAGCCCCAGCATTTT	CASSYSWGSNQPQHF
TRBJ1-4	NA	NA	TRBV4-1	15	TGCGCCAGCAGCCAAGACGGTACAGGTAATGAAAAACTGTTTTTT	CASSQDGTGNEKLFF
TRBJ2-6	NA	NA	TRBV5-4	14	TGTGCCAGCAGATCGAGCTCTGGGGCCAACGTCCTGACTTTC	CASRSSSGANVLTF
TRBJ1-2	TRBD1	NA	TRBV11-2	13	TGTGCCAGCAGCGACAGGGGGAGAGGAGGCTACACCTTC	CASSDRGRGGYTF
TRBJ2-7	NA	once	TRBV6-5	12	TGTGCCAGCAGGACTATGGGGAGTCTTGTGTACTTC	CASRTMGSLVYF
TRBJ2-1	TRBD1	NA	TRBV6-5	13	TGTGCCAGCAGCCCGACAGGGGGCGGGGAGCAGTTCTTC	CASSPTGGGEQFF
TRBJ1-5	TRBD1	NA	TRBV27	18	TGTGCCAGCAGTCCGGGGGACAGCCTGGCGTATAGCAATCAGCCCCAGCATTTT	CASSPGDSLAYSNQPQHF
TRBJ1-5	NA	once	TRBV7-2	15	TGTGCCAGCAGTTCAGGACAGATAAGGAATCAGCCCCAGCATTTT	CASSSGQIRNQPQHF
TRBJ1-5	NA	NA	TRBV4-3	13	TGCGCCAGCAGCAAAATCGACGGGGAGCCCCAGCATTTT	CASSKIDGEPQHF